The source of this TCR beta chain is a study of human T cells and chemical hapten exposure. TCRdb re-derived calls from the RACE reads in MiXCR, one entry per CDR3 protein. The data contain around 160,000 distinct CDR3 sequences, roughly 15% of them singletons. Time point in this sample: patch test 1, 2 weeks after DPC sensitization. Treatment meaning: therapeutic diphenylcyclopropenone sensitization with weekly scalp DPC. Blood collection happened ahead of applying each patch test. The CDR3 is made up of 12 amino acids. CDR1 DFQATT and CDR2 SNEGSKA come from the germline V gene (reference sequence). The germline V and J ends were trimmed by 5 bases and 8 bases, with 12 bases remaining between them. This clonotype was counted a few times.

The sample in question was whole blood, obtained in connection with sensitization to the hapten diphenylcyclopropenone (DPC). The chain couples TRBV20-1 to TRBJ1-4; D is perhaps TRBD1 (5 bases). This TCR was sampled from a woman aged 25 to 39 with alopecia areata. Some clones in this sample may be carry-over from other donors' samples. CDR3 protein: CSAWGLGEKLFF. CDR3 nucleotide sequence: TGCAGTGCTTGGGGCCTGGGGGAAAAACTGTTTTTT.